The rows below give T cell receptor beta chains drawn from one sample of a study of shared clonotypes between healthy human individuals. The protocol was immunoSEQ multiplex PCR, while the TCRdb copy is restricted to in-frame clones and leaves out a portion. The sample carries roughly 510,000 clones, 75% to 80% recorded once. Source material: PBMCs. Receptor source: a woman aged 40 to 50 in good health. Some clones in this sample may be carry-over from other donors' samples. The CDR3 runs from the conserved cysteine through the conserved F or W. The order of the fields is D gene, V gene, CDR3 length, clone size, J gene, CDR3 protein, CDR3 DNA. A D gene is named only where the DNA matches it firmly. Part of the rows lack a size; the others show once, few, many or a class for expanded clones.

d_gene: NA
v_gene: TRBV25-1
len: 14
abundance: NA
j_gene: TRBJ2-7
CDR3aa: CASSDLGLSYEQYF
CDR3nt: TGTGCCAGCAGTGACCTAGGACTCAGCTACGAGCAGTACTTC

d_gene: NA
v_gene: TRBV19
len: 13
abundance: NA
j_gene: TRBJ1-5
CDR3aa: CASSLQGDQPQHF
CDR3nt: TGTGCCAGTAGTCTCCAGGGCGATCAGCCCCAGCATTTT

d_gene: NA
v_gene: TRBV28
len: 16
abundance: NA
j_gene: TRBJ2-2
CDR3aa: CASIEQGRGNTGELFF
CDR3nt: TGTGCCAGCATTGAACAGGGGAGGGGGAACACCGGGGAGCTGTTTTTT

d_gene: NA
v_gene: TRBV18
len: 11
abundance: few
j_gene: TRBJ2-7
CDR3aa: CASSQGYEQYF
CDR3nt: TGTGCCAGCTCACAGGGCTACGAGCAGTACTTC

d_gene: NA
v_gene: TRBV7-3
len: 13
abundance: NA
j_gene: TRBJ1-1
CDR3aa: CASKRTVNTEAFF
CDR3nt: TGTGCCAGCAAGCGGACGGTCAACACTGAAGCTTTCTTT

d_gene: NA
v_gene: TRBV2
len: 14
abundance: NA
j_gene: TRBJ1-6
CDR3aa: CASNVRGERSPLHF
CDR3nt: TGTGCCAGCAATGTTCGGGGGGAACGTTCACCCCTCCACTTT

d_gene: TRBD2
v_gene: TRBV11-3
len: 16
abundance: NA
j_gene: TRBJ2-1
CDR3aa: CASSSGTSGRVDEQFF
CDR3nt: TGTGCCAGCAGCTCCGGGACTAGCGGGAGGGTCGATGAGCAGTTCTTC

d_gene: NA
v_gene: TRBV7-9
len: 11
abundance: NA
j_gene: TRBJ2-5
CDR3aa: CASSLAGPLYF
CDR3nt: TGTGCCAGCAGCTTGGCGGGACCCCTGTACTTC

d_gene: TRBD2
v_gene: TRBV10-2
len: 16
abundance: NA
j_gene: TRBJ2-2
CDR3aa: CASSDWASGRFGELFF
CDR3nt: TGCGCCAGCAGTGATTGGGCTAGCGGGAGATTCGGGGAGCTGTTTTTT

d_gene: NA
v_gene: TRBV4-1
len: 15
abundance: NA
j_gene: TRBJ1-2
CDR3aa: CASSQGAGTNYGYTF
CDR3nt: TGCGCCAGCAGCCAAGGGGCAGGGACAAACTATGGCTACACCTTC

d_gene: TRBD2
v_gene: TRBV29-1
len: 17
abundance: NA
j_gene: TRBJ2-1
CDR3aa: CSVARLAGGSSYNEQFF
CDR3nt: TGCAGCGTTGCCCGACTAGCGGGGGGATCCTCCTACAATGAGCAGTTCTTC

d_gene: NA
v_gene: TRBV16
len: 14
abundance: few
j_gene: TRBJ1-5
CDR3aa: CASSPLFGNQPQHF
CDR3nt: TGTGCCAGCAGCCCCCTCTTTGGCAATCAGCCCCAGCATTTT

d_gene: NA
v_gene: TRBV5-1
len: 13
abundance: few
j_gene: TRBJ1-2
CDR3aa: CASSLDSTLGYTF
CDR3nt: TGCGCCAGCAGCTTGGACTCAACGCTCGGCTACACCTTC

d_gene: NA
v_gene: TRBV4-2
len: 14
abundance: NA
j_gene: TRBJ1-1
CDR3aa: CASSQDRGVLKAFF
CDR3nt: TGTGCCAGCAGCCAAGATCGGGGTGTTTTGAAAGCTTTCTTT

d_gene: NA
v_gene: TRBV28
len: 12
abundance: few
j_gene: TRBJ2-7
CDR3aa: CASSLSGYEQYF
CDR3nt: TGTGCCAGCAGTTTATCAGGCTACGAGCAGTACTTC

d_gene: NA
v_gene: TRBV14
len: 13
abundance: once
j_gene: TRBJ2-7
CDR3aa: CASSPRGGYEQYF
CDR3nt: TGTGCCAGCAGCCCCAGGGGGGGATACGAGCAGTACTTC

d_gene: NA
v_gene: TRBV5-4
len: 13
abundance: NA
j_gene: TRBJ2-3
CDR3aa: CASSQTPPDTQYF
CDR3nt: TGTGCCAGCAGCCAGACCCCCCCAGATACGCAGTATTTT

d_gene: NA
v_gene: TRBV13
len: 16
abundance: NA
j_gene: TRBJ2-7
CDR3aa: CASSLMGAALSYEQYF
CDR3nt: TGTGCCAGCAGCTTAATGGGTGCGGCCCTCTCCTACGAGCAGTACTTC